The clone carrying this T cell receptor (beta chain) was counted a few times. This entry belongs to a study of blood T cells in healthy people across ages. The second PCR ran about 7 to 12 cycles with a sample-barcoded 5' primer and J-beta primers. Each CDR3 protein is one row after TCRdb ran MiXCR on the 5' RACE reads. The data contain 800,000 to 950,000 distinct CDR3 sequences, 25% to 30% of them singletons. The data also belong to a second study, concerning T cells of mothers and their children.

Sample: blood. The TCR was taken from a woman aged 40 to 50 in good health.

The CDR3 sequence is CASSGVGYEQYF. DNA of the CDR3: TGCGCCAGCAGCGGGGTGGGCTACGAGCAGTACTTC. The genes are TRBV5-1 and TRBJ2-7; D gene ambiguous. V lost 4 bases and J lost 3, with 8 bases in between. Germline lookup yields CDR1 SGHRS and CDR2 YFSETQ. There are 12 residues in the CDR3.